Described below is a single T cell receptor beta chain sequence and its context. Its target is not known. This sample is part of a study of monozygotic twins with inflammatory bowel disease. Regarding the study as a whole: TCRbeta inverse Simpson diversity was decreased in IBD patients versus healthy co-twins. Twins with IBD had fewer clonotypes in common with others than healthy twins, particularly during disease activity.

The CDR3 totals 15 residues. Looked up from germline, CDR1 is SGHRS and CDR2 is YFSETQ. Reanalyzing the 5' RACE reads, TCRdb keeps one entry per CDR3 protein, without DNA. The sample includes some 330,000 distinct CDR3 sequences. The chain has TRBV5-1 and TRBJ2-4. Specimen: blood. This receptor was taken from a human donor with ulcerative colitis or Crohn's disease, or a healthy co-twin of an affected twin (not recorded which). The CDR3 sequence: CASSPNILAKNIQYF.